Listed below are T cell receptor beta chains from one sample, sequenced in a study of blood T cell repertoires in COVID-19. Measured with immunoSEQ multiplex PCR; TCRdb has only the in-frame clones, and not every one. Of some 110,000 clones detected, 81% appear once; the ten largest clones hold 30% to 45%. Sequenced: peripheral blood. These receptors all stem from an elderly man with acute or convalescent COVID-19. Both conserved end residues are part of each CDR3. The D gene is left open where the match is weak. Part of the rows lack a size; the others show once, few, many or a class for expanded clones.

V gene: TRBV5-4; J gene: TRBJ2-1; D gene: -; clone size: -; CDR3 DNA: TGTGCCAGCAGCTTGGGGGGCCCTAAGGCGGATGAGCAGTTCTTC; CDR3 protein: CASSLGGPKADEQFF
V gene: TRBV3-1/TRBV3-2; J gene: TRBJ1-4; D gene: TRBD1; clone size: -; CDR3 DNA: TGTGCCAGCAGCCCTACCGGGACAGGTTGGAGGGCTAATGAAAAACTGTTTTTT; CDR3 protein: CASSPTGTGWRANEKLFF
V gene: TRBV11-3; J gene: TRBJ2-2; D gene: TRBD1; clone size: -; CDR3 DNA: TGTGCCAGCAGCCTTCAAACAGGGACAGCCGGGGAGCTGTTTTTT; CDR3 protein: CASSLQTGTAGELFF
V gene: TRBV4-1; J gene: TRBJ2-2; D gene: TRBD1; clone size: few; CDR3 DNA: TGCGCCAGCAGCCAAACACAGGGGAACGCGAACACCGGGGAGCTGTTTTTT; CDR3 protein: CASSQTQGNANTGELFF
V gene: TRBV4-1; J gene: TRBJ2-1; D gene: TRBD2; clone size: -; CDR3 DNA: TGCGCCAGCAGCCAAGACCCGGGACTAGCGGCAATGAGCTCCTACAATGAGCAGTTCTTC; CDR3 protein: CASSQDPGLAAMSSYNEQFF
V gene: TRBV2; J gene: TRBJ2-1; D gene: TRBD1; clone size: -; CDR3 DNA: TGTGCCAGCAGTATTACGGGACAGGGGTCTGAGCAGTTCTTC; CDR3 protein: CASSITGQGSEQFF
V gene: TRBV6-5; J gene: TRBJ1-1; D gene: -; clone size: few; CDR3 DNA: TGTGCCAGCAGTAAGTCAGGACAGAGTGAAGCTTTCTTT; CDR3 protein: CASSKSGQSEAFF
V gene: TRBV10-3; J gene: TRBJ1-4; D gene: -; clone size: -; CDR3 DNA: TGTGCCATCAGTGAGTCCGCAGCTCGCAACGGGGAACTGTTTTTT; CDR3 protein: CAISESAARNGELFF
V gene: TRBV27; J gene: TRBJ1-5; D gene: -; clone size: once; CDR3 DNA: TGTGCCAGCAGCGCACGATCAGGGGATCAGCCCCAGCATTTT; CDR3 protein: CASSARSGDQPQHF
V gene: TRBV27; J gene: TRBJ2-5; D gene: -; clone size: -; CDR3 DNA: TGTGCCAGCAGATGGCGGAGGGGAACTCCTCAAGAGACCCAGTACTTC; CDR3 protein: CASRWRRGTPQETQYF
V gene: TRBV2; J gene: TRBJ2-1; D gene: -; clone size: many; CDR3 DNA: TGTGCCAGCGGAGTAGGCTACGACTCGACAGATGAGCAGTTCTTC; CDR3 protein: CASGVGYDSTDEQFF
V gene: TRBV28; J gene: TRBJ2-3; D gene: -; clone size: -; CDR3 DNA: TGTGCCAGCGGACTCTTCAGCCCCCTGGAGAGGCAGTATTTT; CDR3 protein: CASGLFSPLERQYF
V gene: TRBV6-1; J gene: TRBJ1-1; D gene: -; clone size: -; CDR3 DNA: TGTGCCAGCAGTGAACCCTTGGGAGGGAGGCTAAACACTGAAGCTTTCTTT; CDR3 protein: CASSEPLGGRLNTEAFF
V gene: TRBV12-3/TRBV12-4; J gene: TRBJ1-2; D gene: -; clone size: -; CDR3 DNA: TGTGCCACTTCCCCGGGGGGAGGCATCGGCTACACCTTC; CDR3 protein: CATSPGGGIGYTF
V gene: TRBV7-2; J gene: TRBJ2-5; D gene: TRBD2; clone size: -; CDR3 DNA: TGTGCCAGCGCTCCGGGAGGGCCTTCTCGAGAGACCCAGTACTTC; CDR3 protein: CASAPGGPSRETQYF
V gene: TRBV18; J gene: TRBJ1-1; D gene: TRBD1; clone size: -; CDR3 DNA: TGTGCCAGCTCACCGGGGACAGGGGGCTTTGAAGCTTTCTTT; CDR3 protein: CASSPGTGGFEAFF
V gene: TRBV7-3; J gene: TRBJ2-1; D gene: -; clone size: -; CDR3 DNA: TGTGCCAGCAGCGACCGAAGAGATAAGGGGGAGCAGTTCTTC; CDR3 protein: CASSDRRDKGEQFF
V gene: TRBV7-9; J gene: TRBJ2-7; D gene: -; clone size: few; CDR3 DNA: TGTGCCAGCAGCTTACCACAGGGTTTACGCGAGCAGTACTTC; CDR3 protein: CASSLPQGLREQYF
V gene: TRBV20-1; J gene: TRBJ1-1; D gene: TRBD1; clone size: -; CDR3 DNA: TGCAGTGAGGGACAGGAGACTGAAGCTTTCTTT; CDR3 protein: CSEGQETEAFF
V gene: TRBV28; J gene: TRBJ1-4; D gene: -; clone size: once; CDR3 DNA: TGTGCCAGCAGTTTAATCTACGGTGGTGAAAAACTGTTTTTT; CDR3 protein: CASSLIYGGEKLFF
V gene: TRBV6-5; J gene: TRBJ1-2; D gene: TRBD1; clone size: -; CDR3 DNA: TGTGCCAGCAGGACAGGGGGGGCGCGAAAGGGTGGCTACACCTTC; CDR3 protein: CASRTGGARKGGYTF
V gene: TRBV7-9; J gene: TRBJ1-1; D gene: -; clone size: -; CDR3 DNA: TGTGCCAGCAGCTTAGCCCCCATGAACACTGAAGCTTTCTTT; CDR3 protein: CASSLAPMNTEAFF
V gene: TRBV11-3; J gene: TRBJ2-2; D gene: -; clone size: -; CDR3 DNA: TGTGCCAGCAGCTTAGAAGGGACATTGGGCGGGGAGCTGTTTTTT; CDR3 protein: CASSLEGTLGGELFF
V gene: TRBV3-1/TRBV3-2; J gene: TRBJ1-4; D gene: TRBD1; clone size: -; CDR3 DNA: TGTGCCAGCAGCCAAGGACAGGGTAATGAAAAACTGTTTTTT; CDR3 protein: CASSQGQGNEKLFF
V gene: TRBV19; J gene: TRBJ2-7; D gene: -; clone size: -; CDR3 DNA: TGTGCCAGTAGTTACAGGCCGGCCTACGAGCAGTACTTC; CDR3 protein: CASSYRPAYEQYF
V gene: TRBV30; J gene: TRBJ1-4; D gene: TRBD1; clone size: -; CDR3 DNA: TGTGCCTGGAACCCTAAGACAGGGGGAAAGGAAAAACTGTTTTTT; CDR3 protein: CAWNPKTGGKEKLFF
V gene: TRBV18; J gene: TRBJ2-3; D gene: -; clone size: -; CDR3 DNA: TGTGCCAGCTCACCACCTCCCGCAGATACGCAGTATTTT; CDR3 protein: CASSPPPADTQYF
V gene: TRBV5-4; J gene: TRBJ1-6; D gene: -; clone size: -; CDR3 DNA: TGTGCCAGCAGCTTGGCACAGGTTAATTCACCCCTCCACTTT; CDR3 protein: CASSLAQVNSPLHF
V gene: TRBV6-6; J gene: TRBJ1-5; D gene: -; clone size: -; CDR3 DNA: TGTGCCAGCAGTCGTCGGGAGACTGATCAGCCCCAGCATTTT; CDR3 protein: CASSRRETDQPQHF
V gene: TRBV12-1; J gene: TRBJ2-1; D gene: -; clone size: -; CDR3 DNA: TGTGCCAGCAGCGTACCGGGACTCTTGAGCTCCTACAATGAGCAGTTCTTC; CDR3 protein: CASSVPGLLSSYNEQFF
V gene: TRBV7-2; J gene: TRBJ2-4; D gene: -; clone size: -; CDR3 DNA: TGTGCCAGCAGCTGGGGTGGGGCTCGAGGCAAAAACATTCAGTACTTC; CDR3 protein: CASSWGGARGKNIQYF